This TCR beta chain was captured by sequencing in a study of blood T cell repertoires in COVID-19. Across the study: Some COVID-19 samples were acute and others convalescent; all came from the United States, Italy and Spain.

Original analysis: Reference gene primer amplification yielded estimated nucleated cell counts. The protocol was immunoSEQ multiplex PCR, while the TCRdb copy is restricted to in-frame clones and leaves out a portion. For V, J and clone size, that table is used; D and trimming come from the DNA. The profile shows approximately 41,000 clones, roughly 87% of them singletons. This CDR3 contains 16 residues. Germline V lookup: CDR1 LGHNT, CDR2 FRNRAP. Trimming took 7 bases from V and 5 from J; bases not matched to a gene: 13. The sequenced sample consisted of peripheral blood. The clonotype was recovered from a woman of 80 years or more with active COVID-19. The J gene is TRBJ2-5, the V gene TRBV12-5; 10 bases are a match to TRBD2. CDR3 nucleotide sequence: TGTGCTAGTGCGAAGCGGGGGGGCCGTGGCTTGGAGACCCAGTACTTC. As protein: CASAKRGGRGLETQYF.